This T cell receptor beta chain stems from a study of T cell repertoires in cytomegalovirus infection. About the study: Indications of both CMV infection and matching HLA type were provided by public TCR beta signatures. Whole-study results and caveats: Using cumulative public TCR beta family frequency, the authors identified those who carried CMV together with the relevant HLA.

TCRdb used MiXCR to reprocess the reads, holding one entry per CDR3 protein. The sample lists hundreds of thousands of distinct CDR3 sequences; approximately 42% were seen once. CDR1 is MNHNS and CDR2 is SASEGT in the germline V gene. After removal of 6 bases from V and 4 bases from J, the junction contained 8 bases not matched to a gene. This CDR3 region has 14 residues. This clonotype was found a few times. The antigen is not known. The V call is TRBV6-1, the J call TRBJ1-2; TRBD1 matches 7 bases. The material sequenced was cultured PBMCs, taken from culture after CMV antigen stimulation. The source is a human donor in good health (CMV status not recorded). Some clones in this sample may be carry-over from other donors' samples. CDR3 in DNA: TGTGCCAGCAGGGCCGACAGGGAAAGCTATGGCTACACCTTC. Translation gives CASRADRESYGYTF.